What follows are 27 T cell receptor beta chains derived from one specimen sequenced in a study of blood T cell repertoires in COVID-19. Clones were sequenced by immunoSEQ multiplex PCR, and TCRdb holds only the in-frame ones, with some missing. The repertoire includes a few hundred thousand clones, roughly 80% of them detected once, and 3% to 3.5% sits in the top ten. The material sequenced was peripheral blood. These receptors were collected from a woman aged 25 to 45 who had recovered from COVID-19.

The chain joins TRBV10-2 to TRBJ2-1; possible D gene TRBD2, 5 bases. The CDR3 consists of 14 residues. Germline V lookup: CDR1 WSHSY, CDR2 SAAADI. V was pared by 8 bases and J by 7 bases, with 18 bases between. The CDR3 nucleotides read TGCGCCAGCTCCGTTGGAGGCCGATCAAATGAGCAGTTCTTC. Translated: CASSVGGRSNEQFF.

This chain joins TRBV5-1 and TRBJ2-3; maybe TRBD1 (6 bases). Trimming took 4 bases from V and 0 from J, leaving 18 bases between them. This CDR3 is 17 amino acids long. Germline CDR1 reads SGHRS; CDR2 reads YFSETQ. The DNA of the CDR3 is TGCGCCAGCAGCACCCCCGGGACACCGAAGAGCACAGATACGCAGTATTTT. This gives the protein CASSTPGTPKSTDTQYF.

The V gene is TRBV12-3 or TRBV12-4, the J gene TRBJ1-4; D is undetermined. The V and J ends lost 6 bases and 8 bases respectively, with 13 bases between them. CDR3 length: 13 amino acids. The CDR3 nucleotides are TGTGCCAGCAGGATCTCATCGGGGGAAAAACTGTTTTTT. This sequence encodes CASRISSGEKLFF.

Here the CDR3 reads CATRLKNTGELFF. The CDR3, as DNA: TGTGCCACCAGACTAAAGAACACCGGGGAGCTGTTTTTT. The J gene is TRBJ2-2, the V gene TRBV24-1, with D unclear. The germline CDR1 and CDR2 sequences are KGHDR and SFDVKD. V shed 7 bases and J shed 1 base, with 6 bases lying between them. The CDR3 runs to 13 residues.

The rearrangement uses TRBV2 and TRBJ2-1; TRBD2 aligns across 8 bases. Germline V gene data show CDR1 as SNHLY and CDR2 as FYNNEI. The trim removed 4 bases at V and 6 bases at J, leaving 11 bases unmatched. CDR3 length: 16 residues. The chain's CDR3 is CASSGGRRGGGNEQFF. The CDR3 region has the DNA TGTGCCAGCAGTGGCGGGAGGAGGGGGGGAGGCAATGAGCAGTTCTTC.

The chain links TRBV2 to TRBJ1-2; D is perhaps TRBD1 (5 bases). V was trimmed by 7 bases and J by 4 bases, leaving 13 bases between them. The CDR3 contains 13 residues. CDR1 SNHLY and CDR2 FYNNEI come from the germline V gene. The CDR3 is CASKAGMGYGYTF. The CDR3 DNA sequence: TGTGCCAGCAAGGCAGGGATGGGCTATGGCTACACCTTC.

The gene calls are TRBV28 and TRBJ2-7; 7 nucleotides match TRBD1. The germline V gene has CDR1 MDHEN and CDR2 SYDVKM. Trimming cost V 5 bases and J 0 bases; bases outside gene matches: 7. This CDR3 is 15 amino acids long. CDR3 sequence: CASSPQGEASYEQYF. The DNA for the CDR3 is TGTGCCAGCAGTCCCCAGGGGGAAGCCTCCTACGAGCAGTACTTC.

The rearrangement joins TRBV6-5 to TRBJ2-7; the D gene is possibly TRBD2 (5 bases). Trimming stripped 0 bases from V and 5 bases from J, with 14 bases between. The CDR3 covers 15 residues. In germline, CDR1 is MNHEY, CDR2 SVGAGI. The CDR3 sequence: CASSYSGTPGNEQYF. CDR3 coding DNA: TGTGCCAGCAGTTACTCGGGCACTCCCGGGAACGAGCAGTACTTC.

The genes are TRBV30 and TRBJ1-3; tentative D call: TRBD1 (6 bases). The CDR3 is made up of 12 amino acids. Deletions cut 4 bases from V and 8 bases from J, with 12 bases between. Germline-derived CDR1 and CDR2 are GTSNPN and SVGIG (reference sequence). CDR3 sequence (DNA): TGTGCCTGGATCTCCGGGGGGCACACCATATATTTT. It encodes CAWISGGHTIYF.

The V and J genes are TRBV12-5 and TRBJ1-4; D is uncertain. V gave up 5 bases and J gave up 7 bases, with 11 bases separating them. Germline V gives CDR1 LGHNT, CDR2 FRNRAP. This CDR3 spans 13 amino acids. CDR3 DNA: TGTGCTAGTGGTCCGTCCACGGGTGAAAAACTGTTTTTT. It encodes CASGPSTGEKLFF.

V and J are TRBV6-5 and TRBJ2-1, with D tentatively TRBD2 (5 bases). The CDR3 runs 13 residues. Germline values: CDR1 MNHEY, CDR2 SVGAGI. Trimming took off 8 bases at V and 3 bases at J, with 11 bases between the two ends. This chain's CDR3 is CASGWTLYNEQFF. The CDR3 region has the DNA TGTGCCAGCGGATGGACTCTCTACAATGAGCAGTTCTTC.

This clone was observed a single time. The chain has TRBV18 and TRBJ2-7; 8 bases match TRBD1. With V trimmed by 3 bases and J by 3 bases, 10 bases remained unmatched. The germline V gene has CDR1 KGHSH and CDR2 LQKENI. The CDR3 spans 16 residues. CDR3 region: CASSPPQTGVFYEQYF. The CDR3 coding sequence is TGTGCCAGCTCACCGCCCCAGACAGGGGTATTCTACGAGCAGTACTTC.

The chain links TRBV4-1 to TRBJ2-1; 14 nucleotides agree with TRBD2. CDR1 is MGHRA, CDR2 YSYEKL, per germline. After removal of 3 bases from V and 8 bases from J, the junction contained 12 bases not matched to a gene. The CDR3 has 18 residues. The DNA for the CDR3 is TGCGCCAGCAGCCAGGACGGGACTAGCGGGAGTCTTGTCCATGAGCAGTTCTTC. It encodes CASSQDGTSGSLVHEQFF.

V and J are TRBV5-6 and TRBJ2-1; D is possibly TRBD2 (6 bases). The CDR3 runs to 15 residues. Germline loops: CDR1 SGHDT, CDR2 YYEEEE. Between the trimmed V and J ends, which lost 3 bases and 3 bases, there was a span of 13 bases. The CDR3 sequence: CASSSGLLRYNEQFF. In DNA form, the CDR3 reads TGTGCCAGCAGCTCGGGACTTCTCCGCTACAATGAGCAGTTCTTC.

The rearrangement joins TRBV19 to TRBJ2-2; 7 bases fit TRBD2. Germline V lookup: CDR1 LNHDA, CDR2 SQIVND (reference sequence). The V segment lost 4 bases and the J segment 7 bases; nucleotides outside the gene matches: 6. This CDR3 region has 14 residues. The CDR3 DNA follows: TGTGCCAGTAGTAAGAGACCGGGGGGCGGGGAGCTGTTTTTT. Translating it yields CASSKRPGGGELFF. The full variable domain, its missing parts supplied by reference TRBV19 and TRBJ2-2, is DGGITQSPKYLFRKEGQNVTLSCEQNLNHDAMYWYRQDPGQGLRLIYYSQIVNDFQKGDIAEGYSVSREKKESFPLTVTSAQKNPTAFYLCASSKRPGGGELFFGEGSRLTVL.

The J gene is TRBJ2-5, the V gene TRBV28; tentatively, D is TRBD1 (6 bases). The germline V and J ends were trimmed by 3 bases and 1 base, with 9 bases remaining between them. The CDR3 covers 14 residues. Germline-derived CDR1 and CDR2 are MDHEN and SYDVKM. The CDR3, as DNA: TGTGCCAGCAGTTTTGGGGGCTCCCAAGAGACCCAGTACTTC. Its protein product is CASSFGGSQETQYF.

J is TRBJ2-3 and V is TRBV19; D gene uncertain. CDR3 size: 15 residues. CDR1 and CDR2 (germline): LNHDA, SQIVND (reference sequence). The ends were cut back, 3 bases at V and 0 bases at J, with 10 bases in the middle. CDR3 amino acids: CASSILDTSTDTQYF. Here the CDR3 DNA reads TGTGCCAGTAGTATTCTCGATACTAGCACAGATACGCAGTATTTT.

The CDR3 sequence: CASSSLSYEQYF. Written as DNA, the CDR3 is TGTGCCAGCAGCTCCCTCTCTTACGAGCAGTACTTC. The V gene is TRBV7-9, the J gene TRBJ2-7; the D is unclear. The CDR3 runs to 12 residues. The germline V gene encodes CDR1 SEHNR and CDR2 FQNEAQ (reference sequence). Trimming removed 4 bases from V and 4 bases from J, with 8 bases in between.

This clone was counted once. This chain uses TRBV7-3 with TRBJ2-7, with 9 nucleotides matching TRBD1. The CDR3 extends over 13 amino acids. V was clipped by 5 bases and J by 5 bases; unmatched bases: 4. Germline CDR1 and CDR2: SGHTA and FQGTGA. In nucleotides, the CDR3 is TGTGCCAGCAGCCCCGACAGGGGGAACGAGCAGTACTTC. Translating gives CASSPDRGNEQYF.

This clone was counted between two and nine times. This chain joins TRBV12-2 and TRBJ2-7; the table's D call, TRBD2, has no DNA check behind it. TRBV12-2 constitutes a pseudogene. This CDR3 is built from 16 residues. CDR3 region: CASRLGVKRSSYEQYF. Written as DNA, the CDR3 is TGTGCAAGTCGCTTAGGAGTGAAACGGAGCTCCTACGAGCAGTACTTC.

The chain employs TRBV27 and TRBJ1-1; D ambiguous. Per the germline V gene, CDR1 is MNHEY and CDR2 is SMNVEV (reference sequence). The CDR3 contains 15 residues. Trimming pared 6 bases from V and 3 bases from J, leaving 17 bases between. CDR3 sequence (DNA): TGTGCCAGCAGGGTCTCATCCCCCGGGGACACTGAAGCTTTCTTT. It codes for CASRVSSPGDTEAFF.

The chain uses TRBV7-3 and TRBJ2-3, with TRBD1 as a possible D gene (5 bases). The CDR3 loop spans 15 amino acids. V was shortened by 0 bases and J by 2 bases, with 9 bases between the two germline ends. In germline, CDR1 is SGHTA, CDR2 FQGTGA. The CDR3 DNA follows: TGTGCCAGCAGCTTAACGAGCAGGGACACAGATACGCAGTATTTT. Translation: CASSLTSRDTDTQYF.

The gene calls are TRBV5-1 and TRBJ2-3; the D gene is possibly TRBD2 (5 bases). This CDR3 is 17 amino acids long. CDR1 and CDR2 (germline): SGHRS, YFSETQ. The V gene lost 1 base and the J gene lost 6 bases, with 21 bases spanning the gap. The CDR3, as DNA: TGCGCCAGCAGCTTGTTCGCTCGGGGAAGGGCGGAGGATACGCAGTATTTT. Its protein product is CASSLFARGRAEDTQYF.

This clone has just a few counts. This CDR3 is CASSLGGVVIYGYTF. The CDR3 DNA follows: TGTGCCAGCAGCTTGGGGGGAGTCGTGATCTATGGCTACACCTTC. The chain carries TRBV5-6 and TRBJ1-2; D gene ambiguous. From germline, CDR1 is SGHDT and CDR2 YYEEEE. V lost 0 bases, J lost 4 bases, and 13 bases lay in between. The CDR3 spans 15 residues.

The table lists this clone with a few counts. The chain joins TRBV10-1 to TRBJ2-5; D unresolved. Germline lookup yields CDR1 WNHNN and CDR2 SYGVQD (reference sequence). Trimming stripped 6 bases from V and 5 bases from J, with 13 bases between. CDR3 length equals 13 residues. CDR3 sequence: CASSERAAETQYF. Here the CDR3 DNA reads TGCGCCAGCAGCGAAAGAGCAGCGGAGACCCAGTACTTC.

The chain uses TRBV24-1 and TRBJ2-1; 7 bases fit TRBD2. This CDR3 contains 17 residues. Per germline, CDR1 KGHDR and CDR2 SFDVKD. With V trimmed by 3 bases and J by 4 bases, 11 bases remained unmatched. CDR3 nucleotide sequence: TGTGCCACCAGTGATAATGGTTGGCGGGGGACTTACAATGAGCAGTTCTTC. Encoded protein: CATSDNGWRGTYNEQFF.

J is TRBJ2-7 and V is TRBV28; 8 bases fit TRBD1. This CDR3 has 13 residues. Germline-derived CDR1 and CDR2 are MDHEN and SYDVKM. V lost 3 bases to trimming and J lost 3 bases; unmatched junction nucleotides: 1. DNA for the CDR3: TGTGCCAGCAGTTTCGGGACAGGCTACGAGCAGTACTTC. This gives the protein CASSFGTGYEQYF.